This T cell receptor (beta chain) was observed in a study of control samples from healthy donors and cancer patients. Here immunoSEQ multiplex PCR was the method, and the copy in TCRdb shows in-frame clones only, minus some. This sample yields some 150,000 clones, of which 90% to 95% are seen a single time; 13% belongs to the top ten. This CDR3 has 16 amino acids. Germline V CDR1 and CDR2: SGHDT, YYEEEE. The V segment lost 2 bases and the J segment 1 base; nucleotides outside the gene matches: 2. This rearrangement joins TRBV5-6 to TRBJ2-7, with 14 bases aligning to TRBD2. The receptor comes from a man aged 40-49 years in good health. The specimen sequenced was blood. The CDR3 reads CASSFGTSGSSYEQYF. The CDR3 region has the DNA TGTGCCAGCAGCTTTGGGACTAGCGGGAGTTCCTACGAGCAGTACTTC.